This TCR beta chain is drawn from a study of T cell responses to AZD1222 COVID-19 vaccine. Study outcomes and limitations: Repertoire sampling was restricted to post-peak T cell response timepoints. Clonal diversity was possibly underestimated, and white British individuals and females predominated among donors.

Germline V CDR1 and CDR2: SGHDT, YYEEEE. V lost 0 bases, J lost 1 base, and 10 bases lay in between. The CDR3 consists of 15 residues. The repertoire was sequenced with immunoSEQ multiplex PCR; TCRdb's copy has only in-frame clones and lacks some. Among 170,000 or so clones listed, 90% were seen once. This clone has only a few counts. Antigen: not known. This chain connects TRBV5-6 to TRBJ2-5; TRBD1 or TRBD2 may be the D gene (6 bases each). The source was peripheral blood, collected on day 0 of AZD1222 vaccination. This clonotype originated in an adult in good health. The CDR3 nucleotides read TGTGCCAGCAGCTTGGGGCCGGGGGCCCAAGAGACCCAGTACTTC. This sequence encodes CASSLGPGAQETQYF.